The next 3 T cell receptor beta chains were all read from a single sample in a study of CD8 T cells in ankylosing spondylitis. Study-wide results and caveats: A TCR beta motif made of roughly eight highly homologous variants seemed typical of ankylosing spondylitis blood.

TCRdb reprocessed the 5' RACE reads with MiXCR, giving one entry per CDR3 protein. The top ten hold about 0.92% of the sample, which has under 550,000 distinct CDR3 sequences, 26% seen once. These receptors lack a known antigen. The sequenced sample consisted of blood, either unsorted or a sorted T cell fraction (not recorded which). The receptor set was obtained from a male donor with ankylosing spondylitis.

The chain employs TRBV6-1 and TRBJ2-7; TRBD2 might be the D (5 bases). V was trimmed by 5 bases and J by 6 bases, leaving 17 bases between them. The CDR3 is 14 amino acids. Germline assignment: CDR1 MNHNS and CDR2 SASEGT. CDR3 DNA: TGTGCCAGCAGTACCTTGCCTCGGGGTCTCGAGCAGTACGTC. Translating gives CASSTLPRGLEQYV.

The V and J genes are TRBV3-1 and TRBJ1-1; D not certain. The CDR3 runs to 13 residues. The V gene lost 4 bases and the J gene lost 6 bases, with 12 bases spanning the gap. In germline, CDR1 is LGHDT, CDR2 YNNKEL (reference sequence). CDR3 in amino acids: CASSPLAGAEAFF. The CDR3 DNA is TGTGCCAGCAGCCCCCTGGCAGGCGCTGAAGCTTTCTTT.

This clonotype was picked up a small number of times. The rearrangement joins TRBV12-3 or TRBV12-4 to TRBJ1-2, with D uncertain. CDR3 length: 12 residues. The ends were cut back, 4 bases at V and 11 bases at J, with 14 bases in the middle. In DNA form, the CDR3 reads TGTGCCAGCAGTTCTGTCCCCTTAGGGTACACCTTC. Its translation: CASSSVPLGYTF.